This TCR beta chain is drawn from a study of CD8 T cells in Susac syndrome. TCR beta sequencing covered blood CD8+ and CD4+ T cells. General study points: TEMRA cells and active patients showed peak Susac CD8+ clonal expansion.

cDNA came from around 0.5 to 1 ug RNA primed by random hexamers. It was immunoSEQ multiplex PCR that amplified TCR beta CDR3 across 54 Vbeta and 13 Jbeta. TCRdb independently ran MiXCR on the immunoSEQ multiplex PCR reads; one entry per CDR3 protein. The table lists around 150,000 distinct CDR3 sequences, 85% to 95% of them singletons. Worth noting for this clonotype: Its antigen is as yet unknown.

CDR1 and CDR2 (germline): SQVTM, ANQGSEA. CDR3 length: 14 amino acids. Trimming stripped 6 bases from V and 8 bases from J, with 22 bases between. The rearrangement uses TRBV29-1 and TRBJ1-2; D not certain. This receptor was obtained from a human donor with Susac syndrome. What was sequenced was CD8+ T cells from PBMCs. In nucleotides, the CDR3 is TGCAGCGTGCCGGGGAGAGACGAGGCGGAGGGCTACACCTTC. As protein: CSVPGRDEAEGYTF.